The present entry profiles one TCR beta chain with its context. Repertoires were generated with immunoSEQ multiplex PCR, while TCRdb's copy carries only in-frame clones and drops some. The profile covers about 87,000 clones, with just under 95% appearing a single time and around 1.4% taken by the ten largest. The trim removed 0 bases at V and 4 bases at J, leaving 8 bases unmatched. This CDR3 has 16 residues. CDR1 MGHRA and CDR2 YSYEKL come from the germline V gene. The entry originates in a study of T cell changes during pregnancy in multiple sclerosis. This clonotype originated in a female donor in good health, enrolled as a control in a pregnancy study. The input for sequencing was peripheral blood, taken in the third trimester of pregnancy. This sequence joins TRBV4-1 and TRBJ2-5; 7 nucleotides line up with TRBD1. The CDR3 reads CASSQDGTATRETQYF. CDR3 DNA: TGCGCCAGCAGCCAAGATGGGACAGCCACCCGAGAGACCCAGTACTTC.